Given below is one TCR beta chain in context. This clonotype was observed many times. Its antigen is unknown. No qualities accompany the bases; no much larger clone lies one base away. TCR beta CDR3 regions were amplified from RNA transcripts. For the first round of RT-PCR on the TCR CDR3, the HTBI primer set was used together with the Qiagen OneStep RT-PCR kit. Libraries were constructed in a second round of multiplex PCR, after which size selection and purification were performed. The libraries were sequenced on an Illumina HiSeq2000 using paired-end 100 bp reads. Processing in the source paper ran as follows. SOAPnuke was used to process the raw data, removing reads that contained adapters or uncalled bases, had a mean Phred below 15, or lacked an exact match to the constant primer or identifier. COPE v1.2.5 was used to merge high-quality paired reads, and clonotypes were defined as unique nucleotide sequences. MiTCR v1.1 was used to align the clonotypes against IMGT TRBV, TRBD and TRBJ reference segments. Only V-J combinations with frequency above 0.0001, covering about 99% of repertoires, were analysed. A TCS score was defined as the ratio between F50 (clonal expansion) and ExV (chaos), using BLOSUM62-based TCRdist between CDR3 peptides within each V-J. Welch's t-statistics and random forest reduced 450 to 600 V-J features to 10 to 15, which were used in a naive Bayes classifier (R e1071). TCRdb cleaned the public reads at Q25 with fastp, built clones with MiXCR and kept in-frame beta chains. Entries that share a CDR3 protein sequence are merged under the most common genes and DNA. These V and J calls originate from TCRdb's pipeline instead of the authors' own analysis. Present in this sample are approximately 560,000 distinct CDR3 sequences, 15% to 19% of which were seen just once. The ten largest account for around 7.3% of the sample.

The V end loses 0 bases and the J end loses 6 bases, and a stretch of 12 bases separates them. There are 15 amino acids in the CDR3, from cysteine to phenylalanine inclusive. The retained sequence is limited to the CDR3, 45 bases, with the frame set at the first base. The germline V gene (reference sequence) sets CDR1 to LNHNV and CDR2 to YYDKDF. This entry comes from a study of T cells in Graves' hyperthyroidism and ophthalmopathy (dated by TCRdb to between 2018 and 2021). Regarding the research as a whole: Peripheral blood samples were taken at the time of initial diagnosis, prior to any treatment. The paper describes TCR Vbeta CDR3 sequencing of some 130 peripheral blood samples, made up of 43 ophthalmopathy patients, 70 to 75 hyperthyroidism patients and roughly 17 progressor patients. An independent validation cohort of some 18 hyperthyroidism patients and roughly 16 patients who later progressed to ophthalmopathy tested prospective prediction of ophthalmopathy. The roughly 100 discovery patients were divided at random into training and test sets in a 7:3 ratio. In about six Graves' hyperthyroidism patients, the study also compared T-cell repertoires from thyroid tissue with T-cell repertoires from blood. TCR V-J signatures able to tell the groups apart were searched for in a discovery cohort of some 97 patients, of whom over 40 had Graves' ophthalmopathy and around 56 had stable Graves' hyperthyroidism. Following sampling, methimazole starting at 30 mg daily was given to hyperthyroidism patients, and high-dose intravenous methylprednisolone was given to ophthalmopathy patients. General findings and caveats noted by the study authors: In cross-validation, a model built on a 13 V-J signature told ophthalmopathy apart from stable hyperthyroidism with under 90% sensitivity and roughly 83% specificity, and in testing the same model reached 80%/75%. No statistical method was used to fix the sample size in advance, and group allocation was not hidden from the investigators. Most expanded thyroid clonotypes (frequency above 0.001) were also detected in blood, suggesting blood repertoires may reflect thyroid immune responses. In validation, the model predicted progression to ophthalmopathy a median of about 6.8 months before onset, with 65% to 71% sensitivity and roughly 77% specificity.

A patient counted as having stable Graves' hyperthyroidism if no progression to ophthalmopathy occurred over 18 months of follow-up. The hyperthyroidism patients were between 18 and 65 years old and newly diagnosed, with a disease duration of less than 2 months. Patients with uncontrolled infections, other autoimmune diseases, pregnancy or lactation were excluded. Diagnoses relied on clinical symptoms, serum thyroxine and TRAb, thyroid ultrasound and orbital computed tomography. PBMCs were isolated from approximately 10 ml of fresh peripheral blood by Ficoll-Paque density gradient centrifugation. Total RNA was extracted using Trizol reagent, and RNA quality was assessed on an Agilent 2100 Bioanalyzer.

The chain is encoded by TRBV15 joined to TRBJ1-5; confidence is insufficient to name the D gene. Sequencing used blood. This TCR was sampled from a woman younger than 45 with Graves' hyperthyroidism. The CDR3 region: CATSRDRNYGQPQHF. In nucleotide form, the sequence is TGTGCCACCAGCAGAGATCGTAACTACGGTCAGCCCCAGCATTTT.